This TCR beta chain was sequenced in a study of T cells after yellow fever vaccination. From the 5' RACE reads, TCRdb called clonotypes with MiXCR, one entry per CDR3 protein. Among 150,000 to 200,000 distinct CDR3 sequences, around 10% were seen once, and the ten largest hold roughly a third. The J segment lost 0 bases and the V segment lost 5 bases, leaving 10 bases of the junction unmatched. The CDR3 covers 17 residues. Germline CDR1 is SGDLS and CDR2 is YYNGEE. The receptor comes from a young man who received the YFV17D yellow fever vaccine. The rearrangement joins TRBV9 to TRBJ2-2; 7 bases are shared with TRBD1. The input for sequencing was CD8+ T cells sorted from PBMCs, taken 15 days after the yellow fever booster vaccination. DNA of the CDR3: TGTGCCAGCAGGAAACCGGACAGGATGACGAACACCGGGGAGCTGTTTTTT. Translating gives CASRKPDRMTNTGELFF.